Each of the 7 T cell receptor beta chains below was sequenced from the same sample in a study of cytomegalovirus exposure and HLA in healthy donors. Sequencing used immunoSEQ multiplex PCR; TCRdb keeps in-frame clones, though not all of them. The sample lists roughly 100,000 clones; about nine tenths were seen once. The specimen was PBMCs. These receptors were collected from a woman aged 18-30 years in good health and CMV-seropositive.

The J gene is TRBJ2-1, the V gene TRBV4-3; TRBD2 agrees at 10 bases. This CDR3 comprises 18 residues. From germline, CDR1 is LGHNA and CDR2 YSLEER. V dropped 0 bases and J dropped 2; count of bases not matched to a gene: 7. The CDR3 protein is CASSQDIPLAGTYNEQFF. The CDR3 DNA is TGCGCCAGCAGCCAAGATATCCCACTAGCGGGGACCTACAATGAGCAGTTCTTC.

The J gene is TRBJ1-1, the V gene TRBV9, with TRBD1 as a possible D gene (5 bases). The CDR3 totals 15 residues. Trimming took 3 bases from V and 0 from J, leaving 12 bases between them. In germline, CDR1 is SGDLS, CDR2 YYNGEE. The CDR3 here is CASSETQGVNTEAFF. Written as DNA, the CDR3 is TGTGCCAGCAGCGAGACTCAGGGCGTGAACACTGAAGCTTTCTTT.

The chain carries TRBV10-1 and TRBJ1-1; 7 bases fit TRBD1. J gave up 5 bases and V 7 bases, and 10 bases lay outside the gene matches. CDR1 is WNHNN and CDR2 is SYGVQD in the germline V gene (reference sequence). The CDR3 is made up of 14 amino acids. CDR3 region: CASIPDRVDTEAFF. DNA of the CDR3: TGCGCCAGCATTCCAGACAGGGTCGATACTGAAGCTTTCTTT.

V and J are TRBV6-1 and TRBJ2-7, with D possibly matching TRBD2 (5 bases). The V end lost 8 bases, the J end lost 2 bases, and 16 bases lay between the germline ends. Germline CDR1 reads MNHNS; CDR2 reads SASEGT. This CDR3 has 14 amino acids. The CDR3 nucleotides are TGTGCCAGCCGAAAGCGGACGGAGACCTACGAGCAGTACTTC. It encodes CASRKRTETYEQYF.

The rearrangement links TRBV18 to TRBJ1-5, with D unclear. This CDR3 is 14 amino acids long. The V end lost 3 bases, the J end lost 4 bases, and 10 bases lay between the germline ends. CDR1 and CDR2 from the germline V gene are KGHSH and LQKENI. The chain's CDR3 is CASSPTTGNQPQHF. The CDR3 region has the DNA TGTGCCAGCTCACCTACGACGGGGAATCAGCCCCAGCATTTT.

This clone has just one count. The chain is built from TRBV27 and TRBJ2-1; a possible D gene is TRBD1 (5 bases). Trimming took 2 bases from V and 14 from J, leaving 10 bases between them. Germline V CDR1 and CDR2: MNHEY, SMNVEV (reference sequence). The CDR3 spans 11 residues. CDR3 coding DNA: TGTGCCAGCAGTTTAGGGGCTTCGAAGTTCTTC. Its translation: CASSLGASKFF.

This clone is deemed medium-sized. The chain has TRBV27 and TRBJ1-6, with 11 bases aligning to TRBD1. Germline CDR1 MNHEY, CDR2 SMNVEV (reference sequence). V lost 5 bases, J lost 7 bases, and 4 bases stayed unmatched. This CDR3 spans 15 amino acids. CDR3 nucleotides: TGTGCCAGCAGTCCCAGGGACAGGGGGAATTCACCCCTCCACTTT. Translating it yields CASSPRDRGNSPLHF.